The 32 T cell receptor beta chains presented below share a single source sample, sequenced in a study of shared clonotypes between healthy human individuals. Naive CD8 cells lacked CD45RO and underwent positive selection for CCR7, leaving out terminally differentiated effector memory CD45RA+ cells. Measured with immunoSEQ multiplex PCR; TCRdb has only the in-frame clones, and not every one. This sample carries hundreds of thousands of clones, approximately 96% of them seen once, and the ten largest clones take approximately 0.12%. The sample taken for sequencing was naive CD8+ T cells sorted from blood. The receptors originated from a woman aged 25-40 years in good health.

The chain links TRBV28 to TRBJ2-1; D assignment may be TRBD1 or TRBD2 (5 bases each). Germline CDR1 reads MDHEN; CDR2 reads SYDVKM. Trimming took 6 bases from V and 8 from J, leaving 29 bases between them. This CDR3 has 18 amino acids. This CDR3 reads CASSNYTEGPVLAHEQFF. CDR3 bases: TGTGCCAGCAGCAATTATACCGAGGGACCGGTGCTGGCGCATGAGCAGTTCTTC.

The chain uses TRBV11-2 and TRBJ2-2; 7 nucleotides line up with TRBD2. CDR1 and CDR2 from the germline V gene are SGHAT and FQNNGV. The length of the CDR3 is 16 residues. Trimming took 1 base from V and 6 from J; bases not matched to a gene: 8. CDR3 sequence: CASSLGAGAESGELFF. The CDR3, as DNA: TGTGCCAGCAGCTTAGGTGCGGGAGCGGAGTCCGGGGAGCTGTTTTTT.

The rearrangement uses TRBV13 and TRBJ2-5; a possible D gene is TRBD1 (5 bases). Trimming pared 5 bases from V and 4 bases from J, leaving 14 bases between. The CDR3 extends over 14 amino acids. The germline gives CDR1 PRHDT, CDR2 FYEKMQ (reference sequence). Written as DNA, the CDR3 is TGTGCCAGCAGCCCCTCGACAGAAGTAGAGACCCAGTACTTC. Protein: CASSPSTEVETQYF.

CDR3: CASSPMGREETQYF. CDR3 sequence (DNA): TGTGCCAGCAGCCCAATGGGCCGAGAAGAGACCCAGTACTTC. The V and J genes are TRBV5-4 and TRBJ2-5; D not resolved. Between the trimmed V and J ends, which lost 4 bases and 3 bases, there was a span of 13 bases. The CDR3 loop spans 14 amino acids. Germline V gene sequence: CDR1 SGHNT, CDR2 YYREEE (reference sequence).

This clone was detected only once. The rearrangement links TRBV6-1 to TRBJ2-7; D gene ambiguous. The germline V and J ends were trimmed by 1 base and 3 bases, with 13 bases remaining between them. CDR1 is MNHNS and CDR2 is SASEGT in the germline V gene. The length of the CDR3 is 15 residues. CDR3 amino acids: CASSEGLDRSYEQYF. CDR3 nucleotides: TGTGCCAGCAGTGAAGGGCTGGACCGGAGCTACGAGCAGTACTTC.

CDR3 region: CASSGTGTYQFF. CDR3 DNA sequence: TGTGCCAGCAGTGGAACGGGGACATACCAGTTCTTC. The chain has TRBV25-1 and TRBJ2-1, with D possibly matching TRBD1 (6 bases). Germline CDR1 is MGHDK and CDR2 is SYGVNS. Trimming shortened V by 4 bases and J by 13 bases, and 14 bases separated the two germline ends. The CDR3 has 12 residues.

Details on this clone: Distinct nucleotide sequences in the sample also encode this CDR3. CDR3 in amino acids: CASSLGLAGVNEQFF. The CDR3 DNA follows: TGTGCCAGCAGTTTAGGACTAGCGGGAGTCAATGAGCAGTTCTTC. This sequence joins TRBV27 and TRBJ2-1; TRBD2 aligns across 13 bases. Germline lookup yields CDR1 MNHEY and CDR2 SMNVEV (reference sequence). Trimming removed 2 bases from V and 6 bases from J; junction bases left unmatched: 1. The CDR3 runs to 15 residues.

V is TRBV5-6 and J is TRBJ1-2; tentative D call: TRBD1 (6 bases). The CDR3 is 17 amino acids. CDR1 is SGHDT, CDR2 YYEEEE, per germline. The V gene lost 1 base and the J gene lost 2 bases, with 18 bases spanning the gap. The CDR3 loop is CASSLLDRFLGNYGYTF. The CDR3 DNA sequence: TGTGCCAGCAGCTTGTTAGACAGGTTCCTTGGGAACTATGGCTACACCTTC.

V is TRBV6-5 and J is TRBJ1-5, with D perhaps matching TRBD1 (5 bases). Deletions cut 0 bases from V and 5 bases from J, with 8 bases between. This CDR3 is built from 14 residues. CDR1 and CDR2 from the germline V gene are MNHEY and SVGAGI. In DNA, the CDR3 is TGTGCCAGCAGTTACTCCCCAGGGCATCAGCCCCAGCATTTT. It encodes CASSYSPGHQPQHF.

This clone was counted a few times. The chain has TRBV4-1 and TRBJ2-7; 7 bases match TRBD2. From germline, CDR1 is MGHRA and CDR2 YSYEKL. V shed 4 bases and J 5 bases; nucleotides not matched to a gene: 11. CDR3 length equals 15 residues. As DNA, the CDR3 is TGCGCCAGCAGCCGATCCGGGACTACTCCACACGAGCAGTACTTC. Translated, it gives CASSRSGTTPHEQYF.

The chain couples TRBV19 to TRBJ2-7; D is perhaps TRBD2 (7 bases). V was trimmed by 10 bases and J by 2 bases, leaving 18 bases between them. CDR1 LNHDA and CDR2 SQIVND come from the germline V gene (reference sequence). The CDR3 has 14 amino acids. CDR3 sequence: CAKGGASSTYEQYF. CDR3 bases: TGTGCCAAGGGGGGGGCCTCCTCCACCTACGAGCAGTACTTC.

The chain carries TRBV5-6 and TRBJ2-7, with D possibly being TRBD1 or TRBD2 (6 bases each). Germline V gives CDR1 SGHDT, CDR2 YYEEEE. This CDR3 contains 16 residues. The V and J ends lost 5 bases and 4 bases respectively, with 22 bases between them. CDR3 bases: TGTGCCAGCAGGGAGTGGGGGGCGTTCGGTAGGTACGAGCAGTACTTC. Its protein product is CASREWGAFGRYEQYF.

The chain couples TRBV27 to TRBJ2-7; D is unresolved. The germline V gene encodes CDR1 MNHEY and CDR2 SMNVEV (reference sequence). CDR3 length: 11 amino acids. Trimming pared 10 bases from V and 2 bases from J, leaving 9 bases between. CDR3 nucleotides: TGTGCCACTGTTGGGGCCTACGAGCAGTACTTC. Translating it yields CATVGAYEQYF.

This clone was observed a single time. The chain carries TRBV13 and TRBJ1-1; possible D gene TRBD1, 6 bases. The CDR3 sequence is 15 residues long. With 4 bases removed from V and 0 bases from J, the gap between germline ends came to 12 bases. Germline assignment: CDR1 PRHDT and CDR2 FYEKMQ (reference sequence). The CDR3 loop reads CASSYGQFMNTEAFF. The CDR3 DNA reads TGTGCCAGCAGCTACGGACAGTTCATGAACACTGAAGCTTTCTTT.

The chain couples TRBV14 to TRBJ2-7; 8 nucleotides match TRBD2. The CDR3 runs 15 residues. V lost 3 bases and J lost 2; bases outside the gene matches: 6. The germline gives CDR1 SGHDN, CDR2 FVKESK. CDR3 in amino acids: CASSQAVAGTYEQYF. DNA for the CDR3: TGTGCCAGCAGCCAGGCGGTAGCGGGAACCTACGAGCAGTACTTC.

The count of this clone is one. The CDR3 reads CASSLQLDHNEQFF. The DNA for the CDR3 is TGTGCCAGCAGTTTACAGCTGGACCACAATGAGCAGTTCTTC. The genes are TRBV27 and TRBJ2-1; D is ambiguous. The length of the CDR3 is 14 residues. Trimming removed 2 bases from V and 5 bases from J, with 10 bases in between. Germline values: CDR1 MNHEY, CDR2 SMNVEV (reference sequence).

The chain combines TRBV6-1 with TRBJ2-3; maybe TRBD2 (7 bases). Germline CDR1 MNHNS, CDR2 SASEGT. Trimming took 11 bases from V and 5 from J, leaving 17 bases between them. There are 13 residues in the CDR3. DNA for the CDR3: TGTGCCTTCAGAAGGGGGGGCGGAGATACGCAGTATTTT. Translating gives CAFRRGGGDTQYF.

The chain has TRBV28 and TRBJ1-5; 7 positions agree with TRBD1. The CDR3 length is 12 residues. V shed 8 bases and J 9 bases; nucleotides not matched to a gene: 7. Germline V gives CDR1 MDHEN, CDR2 SYDVKM. For the CDR3, the DNA is TGTGCCAGCCGAACAGGGGCTGGGCCCCAGCATTTT. This gives the protein CASRTGAGPQHF.

The CDR3 spells CASSLGTSGSQETQYF. CDR3 DNA: TGCGCCAGCAGCCTGGGGACTAGCGGGAGCCAAGAGACCCAGTACTTC. The chain joins TRBV5-1 to TRBJ2-5; 14 bases fit TRBD2. This CDR3 region has 16 residues. Germline-derived CDR1 and CDR2 are SGHRS and YFSETQ. The V and J ends lost 4 bases and 1 base, in that order; junction bases with no gene match: 3.

The rearrangement uses TRBV7-8 and TRBJ2-3; 10 nucleotides agree with TRBD2. Looked up from germline, CDR1 is SGHVS and CDR2 is FQNEAQ. V dropped 5 bases and J dropped 3; count of bases not matched to a gene: 11. The CDR3 sequence is 17 residues long. The CDR3 sequence is CASSGTSGVMGTDTQYF. The CDR3 DNA reads as TGTGCCAGCAGCGGTACTAGCGGGGTCATGGGAACAGATACGCAGTATTTT. The entire variable domain, with the rest obtained from reference TRBV7-8 and TRBJ2-3, is as follows: GAGVSQSPRYKVAKRGQDVALRCDPISGHVSLFWYQQALGQGPEFLTYFQNEAQLDKSGLPSDRFFAERPEGSVSTLKIQRTQQEDSAVYLCASSGTSGVMGTDTQYFGPGTRLTVL.

The rearrangement links TRBV19 to TRBJ2-1; the D gene is possibly TRBD1 (5 bases). The germline CDR1 and CDR2 sequences are LNHDA and SQIVND (reference sequence). There are 14 residues in the CDR3. Trimming left V 5 bases short and J 4 bases short, with 12 bases between. The CDR3 DNA is TGTGCCAGTAGTTCCGAGACAGCTTACAATGAGCAGTTCTTC. Amino acid sequence: CASSSETAYNEQFF.

This clone occurred once. The V gene is TRBV7-9, the J gene TRBJ2-5, with D perhaps matching TRBD1 or TRBD2 (7 bases each). V was cut by 6 bases and J by 5 bases, with 13 bases left in between. CDR3 length: 13 residues. CDR1 and CDR2 from the germline V gene are SEHNR and FQNEAQ (reference sequence). CDR3 amino acids: CASSPGGAETQYF. The CDR3 DNA reads TGTGCCAGCAGTCCAGGGGGGGCGGAGACCCAGTACTTC.

The sample holds one count of this clone. The chain joins TRBV27 to TRBJ1-1; 8 nucleotides align to TRBD1. This CDR3 contains 14 residues. J was trimmed by 4 bases and V by 6 bases; bases with no gene match: 7. Germline CDR1 reads MNHEY; CDR2 reads SMNVEV (reference sequence). This CDR3 reads CASSPAGGGTEAFF. The CDR3 DNA reads TGTGCCAGCAGCCCCGCAGGGGGCGGCACTGAAGCTTTCTTT.

J is TRBJ2-7 and V is TRBV11-1; no clear D gene. The CDR3 spans 11 residues. The V end was cut by 6 bases, the J end by 5 bases, with 8 bases between. Germline-derived CDR1 and CDR2 are SGHAT and FQDESV (reference sequence). The CDR3 coding sequence is TGTGCCAGCAGTCACAGCGACGAGCAGTACTTC. This gives the protein CASSHSDEQYF. The entire variable domain, with the rest obtained from reference TRBV11-1 and TRBJ2-7, is as follows: EAEVAQSPRYKITEKSQAVAFWCDPISGHATLYWYRQILGQGPELLVQFQDESVVDDSQLPKDRFSAERLKGVDSTLKIQPAELGDSAMYLCASSHSDEQYFGPGTRLTVT.

The chain recombines TRBV27 with TRBJ1-1; no reliable D call. V lost 3 bases and J lost 12, with 11 bases in between. CDR1 MNHEY and CDR2 SMNVEV come from the germline V gene (reference sequence). The CDR3 has 11 amino acids. Here the CDR3 DNA reads TGTGCCAGCAGTTTCGGGCCCTTATCTTTCTTT. This sequence encodes CASSFGPLSFF.

V usage is TRBV14 and J usage is TRBJ1-1; D may be TRBD1 (6 bases). This CDR3 spans 14 amino acids. Germline values: CDR1 SGHDN, CDR2 FVKESK. The V end was cut by 1 base, the J end by 4 bases, with 10 bases between. In DNA, the CDR3 is TGTGCCAGCAGCCAAGTTCAGGGGATCACTGAAGCTTTCTTT. Translation gives CASSQVQGITEAFF.

V and J are TRBV9 and TRBJ2-2, with D maybe TRBD2 (6 bases). CDR3 length: 16 amino acids. Trimming stripped 0 bases from V and 4 bases from J, with 13 bases between. Germline V gene sequence: CDR1 SGDLS, CDR2 YYNGEE. The chain's CDR3 is CASSVGVGGTTGELFF. CDR3 nucleotides: TGTGCCAGCAGCGTAGGTGTCGGGGGTACCACCGGGGAGCTGTTTTTT.

This sequence joins TRBV10-2 and TRBJ2-7; D assignment may be TRBD1 or TRBD2 (5 bases each). V was shortened by 0 bases and J by 9 bases, with 21 bases between the two germline ends. The CDR3 consists of 16 residues. Germline CDR1 and CDR2: WSHSY and SAAADI. The CDR3 loop is CASSESLIPGPGGQYF. The DNA of the CDR3 is TGCGCCAGCAGTGAGTCCCTTATACCGGGGCCCGGCGGGCAGTACTTC.

The chain carries TRBV27 and TRBJ2-7, with a tentative D call TRBD2 (6 bases). Trimming cost V 1 base and J 2 bases, with 21 bases left between them. The CDR3 is 18 amino acids. Germline CDR1 and CDR2: MNHEY and SMNVEV (reference sequence). CDR3 bases: TGTGCCAGCAGTTTATTCGGACAACCGGGACTCGCTACCTACGAGCAGTACTTC. This sequence encodes CASSLFGQPGLATYEQYF.

The CDR3 coding sequence is TGTGCCTGGGACAGGGGGCACACTGAAGCTTTCTTT. It specifies CAWDRGHTEAFF. The genes are TRBV30 and TRBJ1-1; 10 bases map to TRBD1. Per germline, CDR1 GTSNPN and CDR2 SVGIG (reference sequence). The CDR3 extends over 12 amino acids. J gave up 3 bases and V 5 bases, and 0 bases lay outside the gene matches.

The chain links TRBV14 to TRBJ1-3; D call uncertain. CDR1 is SGHDN and CDR2 is FVKESK in the germline V gene. With 0 bases removed from V and 4 bases from J, the gap between germline ends came to 13 bases. The CDR3 has 16 residues. CDR3 nucleotides: TGTGCCAGCAGCCAAGATAAACGCCCTGGGGGAAACACCATATATTTT. Translating it yields CASSQDKRPGGNTIYF.

The chain is built from TRBV19 and TRBJ2-7, with 12 bases lining up with TRBD2. The CDR3 length is 16 residues. V trimming: 5 bases; J trimming: 2 bases; junction bases outside the gene matches: 7. Germline V gene sequence: CDR1 LNHDA, CDR2 SQIVND (reference sequence). CDR3 sequence reads: CASSLTSGSYTYEQYF. In DNA, the CDR3 is TGTGCCAGTAGTTTGACTAGCGGGAGCTATACCTACGAGCAGTACTTC.